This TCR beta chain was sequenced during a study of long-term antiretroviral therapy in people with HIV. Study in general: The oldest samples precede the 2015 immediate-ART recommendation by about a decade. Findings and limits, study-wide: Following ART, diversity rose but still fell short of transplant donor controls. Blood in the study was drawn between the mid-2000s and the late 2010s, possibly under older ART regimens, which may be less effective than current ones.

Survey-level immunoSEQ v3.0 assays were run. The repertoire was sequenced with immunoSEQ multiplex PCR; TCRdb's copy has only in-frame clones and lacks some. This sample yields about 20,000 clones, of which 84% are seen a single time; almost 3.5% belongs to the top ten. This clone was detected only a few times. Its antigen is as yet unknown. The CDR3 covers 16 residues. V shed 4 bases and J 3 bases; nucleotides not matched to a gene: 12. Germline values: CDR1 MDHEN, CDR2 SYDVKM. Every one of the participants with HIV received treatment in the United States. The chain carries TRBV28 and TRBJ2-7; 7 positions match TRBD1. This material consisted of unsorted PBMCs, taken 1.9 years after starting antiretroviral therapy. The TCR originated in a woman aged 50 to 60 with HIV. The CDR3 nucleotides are TGTGCCAGCAGTTCCTCTGGAAGCGGACAGGACTACGAGCAGTACTTC. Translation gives CASSSSGSGQDYEQYF.